The 14 T cell receptor beta chains listed next were all sequenced from one sample in a study of CXCR3-negative and CXCR3-positive naive CD8 T cells. The libraries of TRB cDNA were prepared using 5' RACE with UMI labels. Each CDR3 protein gets one entry in TCRdb, which reprocessed the 5' RACE reads and gives no DNA. This sample contains about 62,000 distinct CDR3 sequences. Sequencing used naive CXCR3- CD8+ T cells from blood. Subset meaning: CD45RO-CCR7+CD27+CD95- naive CD8+ T cells lacking CXCR3 (TNR3-). The receptors were gathered from a human donor in good health. Some clones in this sample may be carry-over from other donors' samples.

The rearrangement links TRBV9 to TRBJ1-4. CDR3 length: 13 amino acids. Germline CDR1 and CDR2: SGDLS and YYNGEE. The CDR3 region is CASTGGSREKLFF. Full variable domain (remainder filled in from reference TRBV9 and TRBJ1-4): DSGVTQTPKHLITATGQRVTLRCSPRSGDLSVYWYQQSLDQGLQFLIQYYNGEERAKGNILERFSAQQFPDLHSELNLSSLELGDSALYFCASTGGSREKLFFGSGTQLSVL.

The chain joins TRBV4-1 to TRBJ1-5; the D call of TRBD1 rests on TCRdb alone, since no DNA is present to check it. Germline V gives CDR1 MGHRA, CDR2 YSYEKL. The CDR3 spans 15 residues. The chain's CDR3 is CASSQFDSSYQPQHF.

The V and J genes are TRBV28 and TRBJ2-1; TCRdb gives TRBD2 as the D gene, but with no DNA this cannot be confirmed. In germline, CDR1 is MDHEN, CDR2 SYDVKM. The CDR3 is made up of 14 amino acids. This chain's CDR3 is CASSSPGPYNEQFF. Full variable domain (rest looked up from reference TRBV28 and TRBJ2-1): DVKVTQSSRYLVKRTGEKVFLECVQDMDHENMFWYRQDPGLGLRLIYFSYDVKMKEKGDIPEGYSVSREKKERFSLILESASTNQTSMYLCASSSPGPYNEQFFGPGTRLTVL.

The chain combines TRBV7-9 with TRBJ2-3; the TRBD1 assignment by TCRdb is unverifiable without DNA. CDR3 length: 16 amino acids. Germline CDR1 and CDR2: SEHNR and FQNEAQ (reference sequence). CDR3 in amino acids: CASSSPGGDSSDTQYF.

The V call is TRBV20-1, the J call TRBJ2-7; with no DNA, the TCRdb D assignment of TRBD1 cannot be verified. Looked up from germline, CDR1 is DFQATT and CDR2 is SNEGSKA (reference sequence). There are 13 residues in the CDR3. CDR3 in amino acids: CSARRTGSYEQYF.

This chain connects TRBV28 to TRBJ1-2; TCRdb returns TRBD1, unconfirmable since there is no DNA. The CDR3 is 14 amino acids. From germline, CDR1 is MDHEN and CDR2 SYDVKM. The CDR3 loop reads CASSFQGTNYGYTF.

This chain uses TRBV6-5 with TRBJ1-1; TCRdb names TRBD1, which stays unverified in the absence of DNA. The germline gives CDR1 MNHEY, CDR2 SVGAGI. The CDR3 extends over 15 amino acids. The CDR3 sequence is CASSFSSGKNTEAFF.

The V call is TRBV6-2 or TRBV6-3, the J call TRBJ2-1; the D call from TCRdb, TRBD1, cannot be confirmed without DNA. Germline V gene lookup returns CDR1 MNHEY and CDR2 SVGEGT. CDR3 length equals 18 residues. The CDR3 spells CASSYAGPPGGVYNEQFF.

This rearrangement joins TRBV6-4 to TRBJ1-1. The germline V gene has CDR1 MRHNA and CDR2 SNTAGT. The CDR3 is made up of 14 amino acids. CDR3 residues: CASSRDSGNTEAFF.

The chain combines TRBV23-1 with TRBJ2-3; TCRdb indicates TRBD1, and absent DNA this call remains unverified. TRBV23-1 is an ORF for which the function is uncertain. CDR3 length equals 14 residues. CDR3 residues: CASSHGQSTDTQYF.

V usage is TRBV28 and J usage is TRBJ2-7. There are 13 residues in the CDR3. Looked up from germline, CDR1 is MDHEN and CDR2 is SYDVKM. This chain's CDR3 is CASSLPSSYEQYF.

This CDR3 reads CSVESGTANNEQFF. The chain couples TRBV29-1 to TRBJ2-1; TCRdb returns TRBD1, unconfirmable since there is no DNA. The V gene's germline CDR1 is SQVTM and CDR2 ANQGSEA. This CDR3 is 14 amino acids long.

This chain uses TRBV18 with TRBJ2-1. Germline CDR1 KGHSH, CDR2 LQKENI. CDR3 length equals 13 residues. The CDR3: CASSQERYNEQFF.

J is TRBJ1-2 and V is TRBV2. The CDR3 runs 12 residues. From germline, CDR1 is SNHLY and CDR2 FYNNEI. CDR3 loop: CATRVFGYGYIF.